The 3 T cell receptor beta chains below come from one sample, sequenced in a study of OX40 agonist ivuxolimab in advanced cancers. Library preparation used the immunoSEQ multiplex PCR assay. TCRdb obtained this table from immuneACCESS and retained in-frame rearrangements with V and J assigned. These tables miss some clones; where compared with another copy, unresolved V genes account for less than half of the shortfall, and the remainder is unexplained. The table for this sample lists more than 70,000 clones; 80% to 90% of them were counted only once. Around 2% of the sample comes from the top ten. The sample was CD4+ or CD8+ T cells sorted from blood, taken in a trial of the OX40 agonist ivuxolimab. Receptor source: an adult with an advanced solid tumor such as melanoma, head and neck, liver or kidney cancer.

This chain uses TRBV16 with TRBJ1-2; 7 bases map to TRBD1. This CDR3 spans 13 amino acids. Germline CDR1 KGHSY, CDR2 FQNENV. Trimming at V came to 2 bases and at J to 6 bases, leaving 3 bases not matched to a gene. CDR3 protein: CASSQDRDHGYTF. As DNA, the CDR3 is TGTGCCAGCAGCCAAGACAGGGACCATGGCTACACCTTC.

The V and J genes are TRBV5-5 and TRBJ1-2; D uncertain. The CDR3 has 14 amino acids. CDR1 and CDR2 (germline): SGHKS, YYEKEE (reference sequence). Trimming stripped 0 bases from V and 4 bases from J, with 10 bases between. The CDR3, as DNA: TGTGCCAGCAGCTTGGGGGTACCTAGCTATGGCTACACCTTC. Its translation: CASSLGVPSYGYTF.

This clone was recorded once. The chain uses TRBV7-8 and TRBJ2-3; 9 bases line up with TRBD1. Germline lookup yields CDR1 SGHVS and CDR2 FQNEAQ. J lost 7 bases, V lost 5 bases, and 7 bases had no gene match. The CDR3 length is 14 residues. The DNA of the CDR3 is TGTGCCAGCAGCCGGGACAGGGCCAAGAATACGCAGTATTTT. It is translated as CASSRDRAKNTQYF.